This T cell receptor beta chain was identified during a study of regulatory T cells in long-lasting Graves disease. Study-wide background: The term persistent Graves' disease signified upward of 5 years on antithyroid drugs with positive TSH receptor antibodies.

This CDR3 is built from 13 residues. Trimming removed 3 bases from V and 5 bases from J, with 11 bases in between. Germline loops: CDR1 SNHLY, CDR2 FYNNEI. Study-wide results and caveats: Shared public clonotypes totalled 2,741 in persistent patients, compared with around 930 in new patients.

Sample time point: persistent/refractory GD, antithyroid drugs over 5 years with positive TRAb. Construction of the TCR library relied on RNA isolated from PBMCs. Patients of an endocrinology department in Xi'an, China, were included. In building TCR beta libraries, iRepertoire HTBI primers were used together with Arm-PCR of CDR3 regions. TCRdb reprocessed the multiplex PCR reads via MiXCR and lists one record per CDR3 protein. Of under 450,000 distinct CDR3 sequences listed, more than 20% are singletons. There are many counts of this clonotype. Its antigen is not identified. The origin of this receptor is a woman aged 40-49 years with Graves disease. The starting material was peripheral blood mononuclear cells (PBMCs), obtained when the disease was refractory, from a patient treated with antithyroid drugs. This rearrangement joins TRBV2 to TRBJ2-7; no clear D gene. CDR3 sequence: CASSDWAVNEQYF. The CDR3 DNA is TGTGCCAGCAGTGATTGGGCAGTGAACGAGCAGTACTTC.